A selection of T cell receptor beta chains follows, all from one sample in a study of blood T cell repertoires in COVID-19. TCRdb's copy holds only in-frame clones and misses some; the assay was immunoSEQ multiplex PCR. The sample has approximately 230,000 clones; around 82% are singletons. What was sequenced was peripheral blood. The receptors shown here come from a man older than 75 with acute or convalescent COVID-19. CDR3s include the opening cysteine and the closing phenylalanine or tryptophan. A D gene is named only where the DNA matches it firmly. The size entry is marked missing in some rows and otherwise reads once, few, many or a size class.

NA	TRBV19	TRBJ1-2	NA	CASSIAARGNYGYTF	TGTGCCAGTAGTATAGCCGCCAGGGGAAACTATGGCTACACCTTC
NA	TRBV5-8	TRBJ1-2	NA	CASRTDPGFDYGYTF	TGTGCCAGCAGAACCGATCCGGGTTTCGACTATGGCTACACCTTC
NA	TRBV29-1	TRBJ2-3	TRBD2	CSAGELAGVGDTQYF	TGCAGCGCTGGGGAACTAGCGGGGGTGGGAGATACGCAGTATTTT
NA	TRBV13	TRBJ2-3	TRBD1	CASSPTGTELDYTQYF	TGTGCCAGCAGCCCAACCGGGACAGAGTTAGATTATACGCAGTATTTT
NA	TRBV19	TRBJ2-2	TRBD2	CASSGREYHTGELFF	TGTGCCAGTAGTGGGAGGGAATATCACACCGGGGAGCTGTTTTTT
NA	TRBV24-1	TRBJ2-2	NA	CATSDYYTGELFF	TGTGCCACCAGTGATTACTACACCGGGGAGCTGTTTTTT
NA	TRBV10-1	TRBJ1-5	NA	CASSAGRGGTNQPQHF	TGCGCCAGCAGTGCCGGACGAGGAGGCACCAATCAGCCCCAGCATTTT
few	TRBV5-1	TRBJ2-7	NA	CASSSYYEQYF	TGCGCCAGCAGCTCCTACTACGAGCAGTACTTC
NA	TRBV6-5	TRBJ2-7	TRBD1	CASSQTGFLTGEQYF	TGTGCCAGCAGTCAGACAGGGTTTCTAACTGGCGAGCAGTACTTC
NA	TRBV10-3	TRBJ2-7	NA	CAISVDRISYEQYF	TGTGCCATCAGCGTTGACAGAATCTCCTACGAGCAGTACTTC
NA	TRBV5-5	TRBJ2-1	TRBD2	CASSLPTSGRKREQFF	TGTGCCAGCAGCTTACCGACTAGCGGGAGGAAAAGGGAGCAGTTCTTC
NA	TRBV10-3	TRBJ1-2	NA	CAISESRVMRGYTF	TGTGCCATCAGTGAGAGCAGGGTTATGAGGGGCTACACCTTC
NA	TRBV6-5	TRBJ2-5	TRBD2	CASSYAGTSGETQYF	TGTGCCAGCAGTTACGCCGGGACTAGCGGGGAGACCCAGTACTTC
NA	TRBV5-6	TRBJ1-2	TRBD1	CASSLGTGDREGYTF	TGTGCCAGCAGCTTGGGGACAGGGGATAGAGAGGGCTACACCTTC
NA	TRBV5-4	TRBJ2-1	TRBD2	CASSLPLAHNEQFF	TGTGCCAGCAGCCTACCACTAGCGCACAATGAGCAGTTCTTC
NA	TRBV7-9	TRBJ2-7	TRBD1	CASSREQGPYEQYF	TGTGCCAGCAGCAGAGAACAGGGGCCTTACGAGCAGTACTTC
NA	TRBV5-4	TRBJ1-1	TRBD1	CASRGTGVNTEAFF	TGTGCCAGCAGGGGGACAGGGGTGAACACTGAAGCTTTCTTT
NA	TRBV5-1	TRBJ1-5	NA	CASSLAGGYQPQHF	TGCGCCAGCAGCTTGGCGGGGGGATACCAGCCCCAGCATTTT
NA	TRBV5-8	TRBJ1-3	NA	CASSPGGGPPGNTIYF	TGTGCCAGCAGCCCCGGGGGAGGGCCCCCTGGAAACACCATATATTTT
NA	TRBV28	TRBJ1-2	NA	CATGLYGYTF	TGTGCCACAGGCCTCTATGGCTACACCTTC
once	TRBV19	TRBJ2-7	TRBD2	CASSTGTSSYEQYF	TGTGCCAGTAGTACCGGGACTAGCTCCTACGAGCAGTACTTC
NA	TRBV7-2	TRBJ2-1	TRBD2	CASSPSSGAGYEQFF	TGTGCCAGCAGCCCGTCTAGCGGAGCCGGGTATGAGCAGTTCTTC
NA	TRBV10-3	TRBJ2-1	TRBD2	CAVSGTSGGNSYNEQFF	TGTGCCGTCTCCGGGACTAGCGGGGGTAACTCCTACAATGAGCAGTTCTTC
NA	TRBV5-1	TRBJ1-1	NA	CASSVQGWGTEAFF	TGCGCCAGCAGCGTACAGGGATGGGGCACTGAAGCTTTCTTT
NA	TRBV24-1	TRBJ1-5	NA	CATSDFGDSNQPQHF	TGTGCCACCAGTGATTTCGGGGATAGCAATCAGCCCCAGCATTTT
NA	TRBV27	TRBJ2-1	TRBD2	CASTRREASYNEQFF	TGTGCCAGCACCCGCCGGGAGGCCTCCTACAATGAGCAGTTCTTC
NA	TRBV5-1	TRBJ2-7	TRBD1	CASSLGGQTYEQYF	TGCGCCAGCAGCTTGGGGGGACAGACCTACGAGCAGTACTTC
NA	TRBV5-5	TRBJ2-7	TRBD1	CASSRDRESYEQYF	TGTGCCAGCAGCCGGGACAGGGAGTCCTACGAGCAGTACTTC
NA	TRBV28	TRBJ1-1	NA	CASSTPGNSEAFF	TGTGCCAGCAGTACACCGGGTAATAGTGAAGCTTTCTTT
once	TRBV15	TRBJ2-3	NA	CATSVSGTGTDTQYF	TGTGCCACCAGCGTAAGCGGTACTGGCACAGATACGCAGTATTTT
few	TRBV18	TRBJ2-5	NA	CASSLLGQEKETQYF	TGTGCCAGCTCACTCCTGGGGCAGGAAAAAGAGACCCAGTACTTC
NA	TRBV10-3	TRBJ2-7	NA	CAISELGSYEQYF	TGTGCCATCAGTGAGCTAGGCTCCTACGAGCAGTACTTC
NA	TRBV27	TRBJ2-7	NA	CASSSATSSYEQYF	TGTGCCAGCAGTTCGGCGACTAGCTCCTACGAGCAGTACTTC
NA	TRBV10-3	TRBJ2-7	TRBD2	CAIDKAGGSYEQYF	TGTGCCATCGACAAAGCGGGAGGCTCCTACGAGCAGTACTTC
NA	TRBV3-1/TRBV3-2	TRBJ2-3	TRBD2	CASSQAVKREAYGWSDTQYF	TGTGCCAGCAGCCAGGCCGTCAAGCGGGAGGCCTACGGCTGGTCAGATACGCAGTATTTT
NA	TRBV30	TRBJ2-7	TRBD2	CAWSVNYGSGGRSPSGTYEQYF	TGTGCCTGGAGTGTAAATTACGGTTCAGGCGGGAGGTCCCCTTCAGGCACCTACGAGCAGTACTTC
NA	TRBV30	TRBJ1-5	NA	CAWSSGHSNQPQHF	TGTGCCTGGAGTAGTGGCCACAGCAATCAGCCCCAGCATTTT
NA	TRBV18	TRBJ1-3	NA	CASSPTLRQSSISGNTIYF	TGTGCCAGCTCACCCACTTTGAGACAGTCCTCTATCTCTGGAAACACCATATATTTT
NA	TRBV3-1/TRBV3-2	TRBJ2-5	TRBD1	CASSPRTGISETQYF	TGTGCCAGCAGCCCTCGGACAGGGATAAGTGAGACCCAGTACTTC
NA	TRBV3-1/TRBV3-2	TRBJ1-1	TRBD1	CASSQGQGAAAFF	TGTGCCAGCAGCCAAGGACAGGGGGCAGCAGCTTTCTTT
NA	TRBV28	TRBJ2-1	NA	CASSSSGDNEQFF	TGTGCCAGCAGTTCCTCAGGGGACAATGAGCAGTTCTTC
few	TRBV7-2	TRBJ2-5	NA	CASSLSVTQYF	TGTGCCAGCAGCTTATCGGTGACCCAGTACTTC
NA	TRBV28	TRBJ2-7	TRBD1	CASNPGTGSSYEQYF	TGTGCCAGCAATCCCGGGACAGGGTCCTCCTACGAGCAGTACTTC
once	TRBV28	TRBJ1-5	TRBD1	CASSLFQAFRDRDSQHF	TGTGCCAGCAGTTTATTTCAGGCATTTCGGGACAGGGACTCCCAGCATTTT
NA	TRBV7-9	TRBJ2-5	TRBD2	CASSTPLAGGETQYF	TGTGCCAGCAGCACACCGCTAGCGGGAGGGGAGACCCAGTACTTC
NA	TRBV27	TRBJ2-5	TRBD2	CASSLRASAGEETQYF	TGTGCCAGCAGTTTAAGGGCCTCAGCGGGGGAAGAGACCCAGTACTTC
NA	TRBV5-1	TRBJ2-7	TRBD1	CATSTGQGIHEQYF	TGCGCCACCAGCACGGGACAGGGGATTCACGAGCAGTACTTC